These 24 T cell receptor beta chains originate from one sample sequenced in a study of T-cell memory formation after mild COVID-19. MiXCR, applied by TCRdb to the 5' RACE reads, yields one record per CDR3 protein. This sample has 150,000 to 200,000 distinct CDR3 sequences, with approximately 16% found just once. The sample was PBMCs or a T cell subset sorted from them (not recorded which). All receptors derive from an adult woman who had mild COVID-19 (a few samples of this study predate the infection). Cell type and time point are not known.

This clonotype turned up a few times. This chain uses TRBV20-1 with TRBJ2-5; 8 positions match TRBD1. Trimming at V came to 1 base and at J to 0 bases, leaving 7 bases not matched to a gene. Germline V lookup: CDR1 DFQATT, CDR2 SNEGSKA (reference sequence). The CDR3 is 16 amino acids. The CDR3 nucleotides read TGCAGTGCTAGAGGATTGCAGGGGGCTAACCAAGAGACCCAGTACTTC. As protein: CSARGLQGANQETQYF.

This clonotype was found a few times. V is TRBV11-3 and J is TRBJ1-1, with a possible D match to TRBD1 (5 bases). The CDR3 loop spans 14 amino acids. Germline V gene lookup returns CDR1 SGHNT and CDR2 YENEEA. The V gene lost 3 bases and the J gene lost 0 bases, with 8 bases spanning the gap. The CDR3 DNA sequence: TGTGCCAGCAGCTTTGCAGGGCTGAACACTGAAGCTTTCTTT. It translates to CASSFAGLNTEAFF.

The V and J genes are TRBV5-1 and TRBJ1-3; 7 positions agree with TRBD1. Unmatched junction bases numbered 4, after V lost 5 bases and J lost 2 bases. This CDR3 has 14 amino acids. Per germline, CDR1 SGHRS and CDR2 YFSETQ. The CDR3 coding sequence is TGCGCCAGCAGTGGGAGGGGGCCTGGAAACACCATATATTTT. This translates into CASSGRGPGNTIYF.

This rearrangement joins TRBV30 to TRBJ2-7, with 7 positions matching TRBD2. In germline, CDR1 is GTSNPN, CDR2 SVGIG (reference sequence). CDR3 length: 11 amino acids. Losses at the gene ends were 2 bases for V and 7 bases for J; bases not matched to a gene: 2. Here the CDR3 DNA reads TGTGCCTGGAGTCGGGGGGAGGAGCAGTACTTC. Its translation is CAWSRGEEQYF.

The chain recombines TRBV7-2 with TRBJ2-1; 9 bases line up with TRBD1. Germline lookup yields CDR1 SGHTA and CDR2 FQGNSA. V dropped 2 bases and J dropped 5; count of bases not matched to a gene: 4. CDR3 length: 15 residues. CDR3 region: CASSLPGTGNNEQFF. Written as DNA, the CDR3 is TGTGCCAGCAGCTTACCCGGGACAGGGAACAATGAGCAGTTCTTC.

This clonotype was found a few times. The chain recombines TRBV12-3 or TRBV12-4 with TRBJ2-3; 8 nucleotides align to TRBD1. V dropped 5 bases and J dropped 4; count of bases not matched to a gene: 5. The CDR3 is 14 amino acids. CDR3 sequence reads: CASSTDREADTQYF. CDR3 DNA sequence: TGTGCCAGCAGTACGGACAGGGAAGCAGATACGCAGTATTTT.

The chain uses TRBV7-9 and TRBJ1-5, with D uncertain. Trimming cost V 2 bases and J 3 bases, with 8 bases left between them. This CDR3 spans 14 amino acids. Per the germline V gene, CDR1 is SEHNR and CDR2 is FQNEAQ (reference sequence). The CDR3 DNA reads TGTGCCAGCAGCTTATTTGACAACAATCAGCCCCAGCATTTT. It translates to CASSLFDNNQPQHF. Full variable domain (missing parts from reference TRBV7-9 and TRBJ1-5): DTGVSQNPRHKITKRGQNVTFRCDPISEHNRLYWYRQTLGQGPEFLTYFQNEAQLEKSRLLSDRFSAERPKGSFSTLEIQRTEQGDSAMYLCASSLFDNNQPQHFGDGTRLSIL.

This clonotype was picked up a small number of times. V is TRBV12-3 or TRBV12-4 and J is TRBJ1-2; tentatively, D is TRBD1 (5 bases). The CDR3 is 12 amino acids. The V end lost 6 bases, the J end lost 4 bases, and 9 bases lay between the germline ends. CDR3 nucleotides: TGTGCCAGCAGCATGGACACCTATGGCTACACCTTC. Protein sequence: CASSMDTYGYTF.

The rearrangement joins TRBV20-1 to TRBJ1-4; D is uncertain. Germline CDR1 DFQATT, CDR2 SNEGSKA (reference sequence). Between the trimmed V and J ends, which lost 6 bases and 8 bases, there was a span of 19 bases. CDR3 size: 14 residues. CDR3 in amino acids: CSAPSTGVGEKLFF. The CDR3 region has the DNA TGCAGTGCCCCTTCGACGGGAGTGGGGGAAAAACTGTTTTTT.

This clonotype was seen only a few times. V and J are TRBV12-3 or TRBV12-4 and TRBJ2-5, with 7 bases lining up with TRBD2. V trimming: 6 bases; J trimming: 0 bases; junction bases outside the gene matches: 16. The CDR3 is 18 residues long. CDR3 sequence (DNA): TGTGCCAGCAGCACCTTCTCTAGCGGAAGCCCGTACCAAGAGACCCAGTACTTC. It translates to CASSTFSSGSPYQETQYF.

This clonotype has just a few counts. V gene TRBV18 combines with J gene TRBJ2-5, with D tentatively TRBD1 (6 bases). Between the trimmed V and J ends, which lost 3 bases and 0 bases, there was a span of 11 bases. From germline, CDR1 is KGHSH and CDR2 LQKENI. The CDR3 consists of 15 residues. The CDR3 sequence is CASSPRQGNQETQYF. The CDR3 DNA is TGTGCCAGCTCACCCCGCCAGGGGAACCAAGAGACCCAGTACTTC.

The chain carries TRBV20-1 and TRBJ2-1; D is undetermined. The CDR3 totals 13 residues. Germline loops: CDR1 DFQATT, CDR2 SNEGSKA (reference sequence). V lost 3 bases, J lost 4 bases, and 10 bases lay in between. CDR3 nucleotide sequence: TGCAGTGCTAGGGAACCCGCATACAATGAGCAGTTCTTC. It translates to CSAREPAYNEQFF.

This clonotype was recorded only once. J is TRBJ2-3 and V is TRBV20-1; possible D gene TRBD1, 6 bases. V was cut by 5 bases and J by 2 bases, with 17 bases left in between. The CDR3 covers 15 residues. Looked up from germline, CDR1 is DFQATT and CDR2 is SNEGSKA (reference sequence). The CDR3 DNA sequence: TGCAGTGCTGGCCCTCCGGGACAAAACACAGATACGCAGTATTTT. This gives the protein CSAGPPGQNTDTQYF.

This clonotype has a handful of counts. The V call is TRBV24-1, the J call TRBJ2-1; 7 bases are shared with TRBD2. The ends lost 5 bases at V and 8 bases at J; junction bases unmatched: 8. The CDR3 covers 14 residues. Germline V lookup: CDR1 KGHDR, CDR2 SFDVKD. The CDR3 DNA reads as TGTGCCACCAGTGTCCGGACCCGGGGGGATGAGCAGTTCTTC. Amino acids: CATSVRTRGDEQFF.

V gene TRBV7-9 combines with J gene TRBJ2-3; TRBD2 aligns across 10 bases. V shed 6 bases, J shed 3 bases, and the junction held 12 bases outside the gene matches. The CDR3 sequence is 17 residues long. Germline lookup yields CDR1 SEHNR and CDR2 FQNEAQ (reference sequence). The CDR3 coding sequence is TGTGCCAGCAGTCAAGGGGTGCTAGCGGGAGTTACAGATACGCAGTATTTT. Its protein is CASSQGVLAGVTDTQYF.

The rearrangement links TRBV11-3 to TRBJ2-3; D is ambiguous. Germline loops: CDR1 SGHNT, CDR2 YENEEA. CDR3 size: 13 residues. Trimming took off 0 bases at V and 8 bases at J, with 9 bases between the two ends. The CDR3 reads CASSLEPASTQYF. In DNA, the CDR3 is TGTGCCAGCAGCTTAGAACCAGCTAGTACGCAGTATTTT.

Ten or more counts support this clonotype. CDR3 loop: CSARISRGGRADTQYF. The CDR3 region has the DNA TGCAGTGCTAGGATCTCACGGGGGGGCAGGGCAGATACGCAGTATTTT. The chain is built from TRBV20-1 and TRBJ2-3; 8 bases line up with TRBD2. Germline V lookup: CDR1 DFQATT, CDR2 SNEGSKA (reference sequence). V was clipped by 3 bases and J by 4 bases; unmatched bases: 12. The CDR3 is 16 residues long.

The sample holds a few counts of this clonotype. This sequence joins TRBV7-2 and TRBJ1-5, with TRBD1 matching over 8 bases. The CDR3 length is 20 residues. V shed 2 bases and J 0 bases; nucleotides not matched to a gene: 15. Germline CDR1 SGHTA, CDR2 FQGNSA. The CDR3 here is CASSLRQGASSYVSNQPQHF. CDR3 nucleotide sequence: TGTGCCAGCAGCTTACGTCAGGGGGCAAGCTCCTACGTTAGCAATCAGCCCCAGCATTTT.

The J gene is TRBJ2-5, the V gene TRBV11-3; 7 bases align to TRBD1. The CDR3 has 15 residues. Trimming at V came to 1 base and at J to 7 bases, leaving 9 bases not matched to a gene. Germline CDR1 reads SGHNT; CDR2 reads YENEEA. CDR3 amino acids: CASSLGTTGFGTQYF. The CDR3, as DNA: TGTGCCAGCAGCTTAGGAACGACAGGGTTTGGGACCCAGTACTTC. The full variable domain, in which reference TRBV11-3 and TRBJ2-5 provide the parts outside the CDR3, is EAGVVQSPRYKIIEKKQPVAFWCNPISGHNTLYWYLQNLGQGPELLIRYENEEAVDDSQLPKDRFSAERLKGVDSTLKIQPAELGDSAVYLCASSLGTTGFGTQYFGPGTRLLVL.

Worth noting for this clonotype: Sequence at one end of the junction differs from germline and may be a read error. The V gene is TRBV11-2, the J gene TRBJ2-2, with D perhaps matching TRBD2 (6 bases). The CDR3 is 14 residues long. Germline lookup yields CDR1 SGHAT and CDR2 FQNNGV. In nucleotides, the CDR3 is TGTGGCAGCAACGGGGGACCCAACACCGGGGAGCTGTTTTTT. Translated, it gives CGSNGGPNTGELFF.

The table lists this clonotype with many counts. V and J are TRBV4-3 and TRBJ2-7, with 11 bases identical to TRBD1. CDR3 size: 16 residues. Trimming at V came to 0 bases and at J to 7 bases, leaving 8 bases not matched to a gene. Per the germline V gene, CDR1 is LGHNA and CDR2 is YSLEER. The CDR3 DNA follows: TGCGCCAGCAGCCAAGATACAGGACAGGGGGCTAAAGAGCAGTACTTC. It translates to CASSQDTGQGAKEQYF.

This clonotype was counted between two and nine times. J is TRBJ1-5 and V is TRBV12-3 or TRBV12-4; 7 nucleotides line up with TRBD1. The CDR3 sequence is 15 residues long. V dropped 7 bases and J dropped 1; count of bases not matched to a gene: 7. CDR3 bases: TGTGCCAGCACCATGACAGGGCTGAGCAATCAGCCCCAGCATTTT. Translating gives CASTMTGLSNQPQHF.

This rearrangement joins TRBV6-5 to TRBJ1-2; perhaps TRBD1 as D (6 bases). The length of the CDR3 is 15 residues. V was trimmed by 0 bases and J by 4 bases, leaving 12 bases between them. Germline V lookup: CDR1 MNHEY, CDR2 SVGAGI. The CDR3: CASSYSSTGSYGYTF. In DNA, the CDR3 is TGTGCCAGCAGTTACTCGTCGACAGGATCCTATGGCTACACCTTC.

This clonotype was detected many times. The rearrangement joins TRBV7-2 to TRBJ2-5, with 8 bases aligning to TRBD1. Losses at the gene ends were 2 bases for V and 2 bases for J; bases not matched to a gene: 4. There are 15 residues in the CDR3. Germline V gene lookup returns CDR1 SGHTA and CDR2 FQGNSA. This chain's CDR3 is CASSLQRTGQETQYF. In DNA, the CDR3 is TGTGCCAGCAGCTTACAAAGGACAGGGCAAGAGACCCAGTACTTC. Filled out from reference TRBV7-2 and TRBJ2-5, the complete variable domain reads GAGVSQSPSNKVTEKGKDVELRCDPISGHTALYWYRQSLGQGLEFLIYFQGNSAPDKSGLPSDRFSAERTGGSVSTLTIQRTQQEDSAVYLCASSLQRTGQETQYFGPGTRLLVL.